This TCR beta chain was found in a study of blood T cell repertoires in COVID-19. Study background: From T cells, B-cell-depleted T cells, or PBMCs came the material, which was cDNA or gDNA.

As processed by the authors: Nucleated cell counts were estimated from reference gene primer amplification. Repertoires were generated with immunoSEQ multiplex PCR, while TCRdb's copy carries only in-frame clones and drops some. Clone size and the V and J calls come from that table; the DNA yielded D and trimming. Of 95,000 to 100,000 clones in the sample, 85% to 95% were seen once. Germline-derived CDR1 and CDR2 are SGHAT and FQDESV (reference sequence). CDR3 size: 14 residues. V lost 3 bases, J lost 4 bases, and 0 bases stayed unmatched. The TCR was taken from a man aged 45-60 years with active COVID-19. The sample consisted of peripheral blood. The chain employs TRBV11-1 and TRBJ2-3, with 11 positions matching TRBD2. The DNA for the CDR3 is TGTGCCAGCAGCTTGGGACTAGCGGCAGATACGCAGTATTTT. Translating gives CASSLGLAADTQYF.